This is a list of T cell receptor beta chains from one sample in a study of T cell responses to AZD1222 COVID-19 vaccine. Generated by immunoSEQ multiplex PCR, the TCRdb table keeps only in-frame clones and is missing some. The table shows over 100,000 clones, with roughly nine tenths occurring only once. The material sequenced was peripheral blood, taken on day 0 of AZD1222 vaccination. Source of these receptors: an adult in good health. The CDR3 runs from the conserved cysteine through the conserved F or W. Each record gives: J gene, clone size, D gene, V gene, CDR3 DNA, CDR3 protein. A D gene is named only where the DNA matches it firmly. Clone size, where shown, is once, few, many, or a class for clones that have expanded.

TRBJ1-5,-,-,TRBV7-2,TGTGCCAGCAGCTTAGTGGGTGCTCAGCCCCAGCATTTT,CASSLVGAQPQHF
TRBJ2-3,-,TRBD1,TRBV28,TGTGCCAGCGGCCGGGGAGGACAGGGCTTGAGTACGCAGTATTTT,CASGRGGQGLSTQYF
TRBJ1-2,-,-,TRBV4-2,TGTGCCAGCAGCCAGGGCCAGGGCTACACCTTC,CASSQGQGYTF
TRBJ2-2,-,-,TRBV7-9,TGTGCCAGCAGCTCCGCCGGGACCTACACCGGGGAGCTGTTTTTT,CASSSAGTYTGELFF
TRBJ1-5,-,TRBD1,TRBV5-5,TGTGCCAGCAGCCCGGAAGGACAGGACCATCAGCCCCAGCATTTT,CASSPEGQDHQPQHF
TRBJ1-1,-,TRBD1,TRBV12-5,TGTGCTAGTGGTTTGGTACTGGGCAGGGGGGACACTGAAGCTTTCTTT,CASGLVLGRGDTEAFF
TRBJ1-1,-,-,TRBV19,TGTGCCAGTTCCCCTGGGACCGATCGTACTGAAGCTTTCTTT,CASSPGTDRTEAFF
TRBJ2-1,-,-,TRBV7-2,TGTGCCAGCAGCTCACCGGGAGCCTACAATGAGCAGTTCTTC,CASSSPGAYNEQFF
TRBJ2-3,-,-,TRBV6-5,TGTGCCAGCGGGGGGCTGGGGGCTAGCACAGATACGCAGTATTTT,CASGGLGASTDTQYF
TRBJ1-5,-,-,TRBV7-9,TGTGCCAGCAGCGTCTCGGGCCCCGGGTATCAGCCCCAGCATTTT,CASSVSGPGYQPQHF
TRBJ2-7,-,-,TRBV27,TGTGCCAGCACATCCCAGGGGCGCGAGCAGTACTTC,CASTSQGREQYF
TRBJ2-1,-,-,TRBV4-2,TGTGCCAGCAGCCAGGAACAGGGCAATGAGCAGTTCTTC,CASSQEQGNEQFF
TRBJ1-2,many,-,TRBV7-2,TGTGCCAGCCGAGGGGAGACAAGTAACTATGGCTACACCTTC,CASRGETSNYGYTF
TRBJ2-1,-,TRBD2,TRBV7-2,TGTGCCAGCACCCCGGGCGGACTAGCGGGGGGGGCTGAGCAGTTCTTC,CASTPGGLAGGAEQFF
TRBJ1-2,-,TRBD1,TRBV7-2,TGTGCCAGCAGCACAGGACAGGGGACCTACTATGGCTACACCTTC,CASSTGQGTYYGYTF
TRBJ1-2,-,-,TRBV4-1,TGCGCCAGCAGCCGGCCCACGCCGGGGCTCGGCTATGGCTACACCTTC,CASSRPTPGLGYGYTF
TRBJ1-3,-,-,TRBV7-9,TGTGCCAGCAGCTTAGGGTCAAGGGCTGGAAACACCATATATTTT,CASSLGSRAGNTIYF
TRBJ1-2,-,-,TRBV5-1,TGCGCCAGCGGCCCCAACAGTTCTCCTCGATATGGCTACACCTTC,CASGPNSSPRYGYTF
TRBJ1-6,-,-,TRBV5-1,TGCGCCAGCAGCTTGGGGGACGATAGCGCCCAGTCACCCCTCCACTTT,CASSLGDDSAQSPLHF
TRBJ2-7,-,-,TRBV12-3/TRBV12-4,TGTGCCAGCAGTGGGGCGGTTCTCTACGAGCAGTACTTC,CASSGAVLYEQYF
TRBJ2-7,-,TRBD1,TRBV10-3,TGTGCCATCAGTGAGCGATTAGGGGACAGGGGGGATTTC,CAISERLGDRGDF
TRBJ2-2,-,TRBD1,TRBV11-3,TGTGCCAGCAACCCGGACAGGGATTACACCGGGGAGCTGTTTTTT,CASNPDRDYTGELFF
TRBJ2-1,-,-,TRBV24-1,TGTGCCACCAGTGATTTCACACCGAGCTCCTACAATGAGCAGTTCTTC,CATSDFTPSSYNEQFF
TRBJ2-5,-,-,TRBV7-2,TGTGCCAGCAGCCCTCAGCAGGGGGGACGGGAGACCCAGTACTTC,CASSPQQGGRETQYF
TRBJ1-1,-,-,TRBV28,TGTGCCACTATCGACGGTGAAGCTTTCTTT,CATIDGEAFF
TRBJ1-2,-,-,TRBV6-2/TRBV6-3,TGTGCCAGCAGTTTTACATACACTGGACGCCCAGACTATGGCTACACCTTC,CASSFTYTGRPDYGYTF
TRBJ1-5,-,-,TRBV2,TGTGCCAGCAGTGTTTCCTGGGGTCAGCCCCAGCATTTT,CASSVSWGQPQHF
TRBJ1-1,-,TRBD1,TRBV7-9,TGTGCCAGCAGCTTAGGGGAAACAGGGGGCTCCATGAACACTGAAGCTTTCTTT,CASSLGETGGSMNTEAFF
TRBJ2-5,-,-,TRBV7-9,TGTGCCAGCAGCTGGCAGGAAGAGACCCAGTACTTC,CASSWQEETQYF
TRBJ1-3,-,TRBD1,TRBV11-2,TGTGCCAGCAGCCCGGGACAGGGGGAGCGGCCTGGAAACACCATATATTTT,CASSPGQGERPGNTIYF
TRBJ2-1,-,TRBD2,TRBV7-9,TGTGCCAGCAGCTTTGGGATAGCGGGGGGCGTTAATGAGCAGTTCTTC,CASSFGIAGGVNEQFF
TRBJ2-2,once,TRBD1,TRBV7-2,TGTGCCAGCAGCCCACGGACAGGGGGACTCGCCGGGGAGCTGTTTTTT,CASSPRTGGLAGELFF
TRBJ1-1,once,TRBD1,TRBV28,TGTGCCAGCAGGGGGACAGGGGCCTACACTGAAGCTTTCTTT,CASRGTGAYTEAFF
TRBJ2-1,-,TRBD2,TRBV5-5,TGTGCCAGCAGCTTGGTTGGGACTAGCGGGGGGGCCCCCTACAATGAGCAGTTCTTC,CASSLVGTSGGAPYNEQFF
TRBJ2-3,-,-,TRBV5-1,TGCGCCAGCAGCTTGGACCCGGAGAGGGGGGATACGCAGTATTTT,CASSLDPERGDTQYF
TRBJ1-6,once,-,TRBV30,TGTGCCTGGGGGGGTGGCAGAAATTCACCCCTCCACTTT,CAWGGGRNSPLHF
TRBJ2-1,-,TRBD2,TRBV4-3,TGCGCCAGCAGCCAAGATGGACAGCGGGGGGCGACGAACAATGAGCAGTTCTTC,CASSQDGQRGATNNEQFF
TRBJ1-6,-,-,TRBV7-9,TGTGCCAGCAGCTCGCAGGGAGATAATTCACCCCTCCACTTT,CASSSQGDNSPLHF
TRBJ1-1,once,-,TRBV6-5,TGTGCCAGCAGTTACGCAGGCTTGAACACTGAAGCTTTCTTT,CASSYAGLNTEAFF
TRBJ1-2,-,TRBD1,TRBV7-3,TGTGCCAGCAGCCCAGGGGGGACGGACTATGGCTACACCTTC,CASSPGGTDYGYTF
TRBJ1-2,-,-,TRBV18,TGTGCCAGCTCACCAGGGTCTGGCTATGGCTACACCTTC,CASSPGSGYGYTF
TRBJ1-2,few,-,TRBV6-1,TGTGCCAGCAGTGAAGGTGGGGCAGGAGGCTACACCTTC,CASSEGGAGGYTF
TRBJ2-5,-,-,TRBV2,TGTGCCAGCAGTGCCCTGAACCAAGAGACCCAGTACTTC,CASSALNQETQYF